Listed here are 29 T cell receptor beta chains from one sample, sequenced in a study of early T cells in non-severe SARS-CoV-2 infection. TCRdb used MiXCR to reprocess the 5' RACE reads, holding one entry per CDR3 protein. The table has 25,000 to 35,000 distinct CDR3 sequences, 5.5% to 8% seen once. The specimen sequenced was whole blood. These receptors were obtained from an adult who was a healthcare worker with PCR-confirmed SARS-CoV-2 infection or an uninfected control (not recorded which).

This clonotype showed up many times. V and J are TRBV7-9 and TRBJ2-7; 10 nucleotides align to TRBD2. CDR3 length: 15 residues. V lost 5 bases, J lost 3 bases, and 7 bases stayed unmatched. The germline CDR1 and CDR2 sequences are SEHNR and FQNEAQ (reference sequence). The CDR3 region has the DNA TGTGCCAGCAGCCCTCGGACTAGCGGAAGCTACGAGCAGTACTTC. Translated: CASSPRTSGSYEQYF.

V gene TRBV28 combines with J gene TRBJ2-7; 7 bases align to TRBD1. CDR3 size: 16 residues. Trimming cost V 4 bases and J 4 bases; bases outside gene matches: 13. Per the germline V gene, CDR1 is MDHEN and CDR2 is SYDVKM. The chain's CDR3 is CASSSPMLMGQYEQYF. The CDR3 nucleotides read TGTGCCAGCAGTTCACCAATGTTGATGGGACAGTACGAGCAGTACTTC.

A few counts support this clonotype. The J gene is TRBJ2-5, the V gene TRBV20-1; D perhaps matches TRBD2 (5 bases). CDR3 length equals 13 residues. In germline, CDR1 is DFQATT, CDR2 SNEGSKA (reference sequence). V lost 4 bases and J 4 bases, leaving 13 bases between the germline ends. CDR3 in amino acids: CSAKASSAETQYF. CDR3 coding DNA: TGCAGTGCTAAGGCTAGCTCGGCAGAGACCCAGTACTTC.

This chain joins TRBV7-6 and TRBJ2-7, with D uncertain. Germline V gene lookup returns CDR1 SGHVS and CDR2 FNYEAQ. Trimming took 5 bases from V and 1 from J, leaving 15 bases between them. The length of the CDR3 is 15 residues. The CDR3 DNA sequence: TGTGCCAGCAGCCTCCGGGCAGGCATTTCCTACGAGCAGTACTTC. It specifies CASSLRAGISYEQYF.

On this clonotype itself: Given a much more abundant clone one base away, this may be a read error. The chain combines TRBV2 with TRBJ2-3, with D possibly matching TRBD2 (5 bases). From germline, CDR1 is SNHLY and CDR2 FYNNEI. This CDR3 region has 16 residues. CDR3 sequence reads: CASSVRIAPSTDSQYF. DNA for the CDR3: TGTGCCAGCAGTGTGAGGATAGCTCCTAGCACAGATTCGCAGTATTTT.

This clonotype appeared a few times. The V and J genes are TRBV19 and TRBJ2-7; TRBD1 aligns across 8 bases. The CDR3 is 15 amino acids. Looked up from germline, CDR1 is LNHDA and CDR2 is SQIVND (reference sequence). Losses at the gene ends were 2 bases for V and 5 bases for J; bases not matched to a gene: 8. CDR3 sequence: CASSIQGALVHEQYF. The CDR3 DNA reads as TGTGCCAGTAGTATACAGGGGGCTTTGGTCCACGAGCAGTACTTC.

Only a few counts were recorded for this clonotype. The V call is TRBV20-1, the J call TRBJ2-5; either TRBD1 or TRBD2 may supply D (5 bases each). Trimming left V 5 bases short and J 4 bases short, with 17 bases between. The CDR3 contains 14 residues. The germline V gene has CDR1 DFQATT and CDR2 SNEGSKA (reference sequence). Written as DNA, the CDR3 is TGCAGTGCTGTGGGTGGGGGATCGAGAGAGACCCAGTACTTC. Amino acids: CSAVGGGSRETQYF.

There are many counts of this clonotype. The chain recombines TRBV14 with TRBJ1-2; 10 bases are shared with TRBD1. The V gene's germline CDR1 is SGHDN and CDR2 FVKESK. This CDR3 comprises 16 residues. With V trimmed by 4 bases and J by 6 bases, 11 bases remained unmatched. The CDR3 region is CASSRRTGGDSNGYTF. DNA for the CDR3: TGTGCCAGCAGCCGACGGACAGGGGGAGATTCGAATGGCTACACCTTC.

This clonotype was seen ten or more times. The chain links TRBV19 to TRBJ2-7, with 8 bases lining up with TRBD2. Per germline, CDR1 LNHDA and CDR2 SQIVND (reference sequence). With 2 bases clipped from V and 1 base from J, the junction kept 4 bases outside the gene matches. The CDR3 extends over 15 amino acids. The CDR3 DNA reads TGTGCCAGTAGTATACCGGGGGGGCGATCCTACGAGCAGTACTTC. This sequence encodes CASSIPGGRSYEQYF.

The CDR3 loop reads CASSHLGTDLAKNIQYF. In DNA form, the CDR3 reads TGTGCCAGCAGCCACCTTGGGACAGATCTAGCCAAAAACATTCAGTACTTC. The chain combines TRBV2 with TRBJ2-4; 7 bases agree with TRBD1. Trimming took 6 bases from V and 0 from J; bases not matched to a gene: 11. CDR1 SNHLY and CDR2 FYNNEI come from the germline V gene. The CDR3 has 17 residues.

This clonotype was seen at least ten times. This chain uses TRBV6-6 with TRBJ1-2, with D perhaps matching TRBD1 (5 bases). The germline V and J ends were trimmed by 7 bases and 0 bases, with 12 bases remaining between them. This CDR3 contains 14 residues. Germline V gives CDR1 MNHNY, CDR2 SVGAGI (reference sequence). CDR3 protein: CASIRQLANYGYTF. The CDR3, as DNA: TGTGCCAGCATCAGACAGTTAGCTAACTATGGCTACACCTTC.

This clonotype came up a few times. An end of the junction differs from the germline gene, which may be a read error. The chain carries TRBV2 and TRBJ2-1; 7 bases align to TRBD1. The CDR3 contains 15 residues. CDR1 and CDR2 (germline): SNHLY, FYNNEI. CDR3 sequence reads: CASTEERGLIDEQFF. The CDR3 DNA reads TGTGCCAGCACTGAAGAGAGGGGGCTGATCGATGAGCAGTTCTTC.

This clonotype was seen at least ten times. The chain joins TRBV4-1 to TRBJ1-3; the D is unclear. Trimming took off 0 bases at V and 5 bases at J, with 11 bases between the two ends. CDR3 length equals 15 residues. Germline V gives CDR1 MGHRA, CDR2 YSYEKL. The CDR3, as DNA: TGCGCCAGCAGCCAAGATGTAGGAAACAGAAACACCATATATTTT. As protein: CASSQDVGNRNTIYF.

This clonotype was recorded at least ten times. The chain links TRBV5-1 to TRBJ2-1, with a possible D match to TRBD2 (5 bases). Trimming shortened V by 1 base and J by 5 bases, and 10 bases separated the two germline ends. The CDR3 consists of 14 residues. Germline V CDR1 and CDR2: SGHRS, YFSETQ. The CDR3 DNA reads TGCGCCAGCAGCTTGCTAGCAGCAAACAATGAGCAGTTCTTC. Protein product: CASSLLAANNEQFF.

This clonotype was counted ten times or more. V is TRBV5-6 and J is TRBJ2-7; D is possibly TRBD1 (6 bases). This CDR3 has 14 residues. The germline V and J ends were trimmed by 2 bases and 0 bases, with 9 bases remaining between them. In germline, CDR1 is SGHDT, CDR2 YYEEEE. The CDR3 nucleotides read TGTGCCAGCAGCTTTGACAGGAGCTCCTACGAGCAGTACTTC. It yields the protein CASSFDRSSYEQYF.

The rearrangement joins TRBV6-4 to TRBJ2-1; no firm D call. CDR3 length: 16 amino acids. Germline V gene sequence: CDR1 MRHNA, CDR2 SNTAGT. Trimming removed 2 bases at V and 3 bases at J, with 14 bases between. The CDR3 nucleotides read TGTGCCAGCAGTGACCGCGGCCTCGCGCTCTACAATGAGCAGTTCTTC. Amino acids: CASSDRGLALYNEQFF.

This clonotype was recorded many times. The gene calls are TRBV19 and TRBJ2-1; D uncertain. V dropped 3 bases and J dropped 8 bases, with 11 bases sitting between them. The germline gives CDR1 LNHDA, CDR2 SQIVND (reference sequence). The CDR3 length is 13 residues. The CDR3 here is CASSINSAYEQFF. CDR3 bases: TGTGCCAGTAGTATTAACTCCGCTTATGAGCAGTTCTTC.

This sequence joins TRBV7-2 and TRBJ2-7; D could derive from TRBD1 or TRBD2 (5 bases each). V dropped 5 bases and J dropped 3 bases, with 14 bases sitting between them. Germline lookup yields CDR1 SGHTA and CDR2 FQGNSA. The CDR3 totals 14 residues. CDR3 in DNA: TGTGCCAGCAGCGCCCGGGACGTTCTCTACGAGCAGTACTTC. Amino acid sequence: CASSARDVLYEQYF. The full variable domain, completed using reference TRBV7-2 and TRBJ2-7, is GAGVSQSPSNKVTEKGKDVELRCDPISGHTALYWYRQSLGQGLEFLIYFQGNSAPDKSGLPSDRFSAERTGGSVSTLTIQRTQQEDSAVYLCASSARDVLYEQYFGPGTRLTVT.

This clonotype has ten or more counts. The chain couples TRBV3-1 to TRBJ2-2; D gene uncertain. Trimming shortened V by 0 bases and J by 6 bases, and 5 bases separated the two germline ends. CDR3 length equals 13 residues. The germline CDR1 and CDR2 sequences are LGHDT and YNNKEL (reference sequence). The CDR3 nucleotides are TGTGCCAGCAGCCAAGATCCGGCCGGGGAGCTGTTTTTT. This sequence encodes CASSQDPAGELFF. Variable domain in full (rest from reference TRBV3-1 and TRBJ2-2): DTAVSQTPKYLVTQMGNDKSIKCEQNLGHDTMYWYKQDSKKFLKIMFSYNNKELIINETVPNRFSPKSPDKAHLNLHINSLELGDSAVYFCASSQDPAGELFFGEGSRLTVL.

This chain uses TRBV18 with TRBJ1-1; possible D gene TRBD1, 6 bases. Germline V lookup: CDR1 KGHSH, CDR2 LQKENI. This CDR3 region has 13 residues. Trimming took off 3 bases at V and 5 bases at J, with 10 bases between the two ends. Here the CDR3 reads CASSPRQDTEAFF. DNA of the CDR3: TGTGCCAGCTCACCTCGACAGGATACTGAAGCTTTCTTT. The full variable domain, rest sourced from reference TRBV18 and TRBJ1-1, is NAGVMQNPRHLVRRRGQEARLRCSPMKGHSHVYWYRQLPEEGLKFMVYLQKENIIDESGMPKERFSAEFPKEGPSILRIQQVVRGDSAAYFCASSPRQDTEAFFGQGTRLTVV.

This clonotype was recorded a few times. The J gene is TRBJ2-3, the V gene TRBV4-2, with TRBD2 matching over 9 bases. CDR3 length equals 17 residues. Germline assignment: CDR1 LGHNA and CDR2 YNFKEQ. Unmatched junction bases numbered 5, after V lost 0 bases and J lost 1 base. CDR3 residues: CASSQDPTSGRTDTQYF. The CDR3 DNA reads TGTGCCAGCAGCCAAGATCCGACTAGCGGACGCACAGATACGCAGTATTTT.

The rearrangement links TRBV20-1 to TRBJ2-1; 10 bases match TRBD2. V lost 3 bases to trimming and J lost 0 bases; unmatched junction nucleotides: 5. CDR1 is DFQATT and CDR2 is SNEGSKA in the germline V gene (reference sequence). The CDR3 is made up of 16 amino acids. This chain's CDR3 is CSASPIAGGSYNEQFF. The CDR3 DNA follows: TGCAGTGCTAGTCCCATAGCGGGGGGCTCCTACAATGAGCAGTTCTTC.

This clonotype was picked up many times. The rearrangement uses TRBV18 and TRBJ2-7; unclear D gene. The CDR3 totals 13 residues. With 2 bases removed from V and 5 bases from J, the gap between germline ends came to 10 bases. Germline loops: CDR1 KGHSH, CDR2 LQKENI. CDR3: CASSPWGTDEQYF. In nucleotides, the CDR3 is TGTGCCAGCTCACCATGGGGAACCGACGAGCAGTACTTC.

This clonotype was found a few times. The chain is built from TRBV6-2 or TRBV6-3 and TRBJ2-3; the match to TRBD2 covers 13 bases. J was trimmed by 2 bases and V by 6 bases; bases with no gene match: 2. The germline V gene has CDR1 MNHEY and CDR2 SVGEGT. The length of the CDR3 is 15 residues. DNA of the CDR3: TGTGCCAGCAGCGGACTAGCGGGAGCCACAGATACGCAGTATTTT. Protein: CASSGLAGATDTQYF.

The V gene is TRBV28, the J gene TRBJ1-4; D uncertain. The germline CDR1 and CDR2 sequences are MDHEN and SYDVKM. V was shortened by 7 bases and J by 8 bases, with 8 bases between the two germline ends. The CDR3 is made up of 11 amino acids. CDR3 nucleotides: TGTGCCAGCATGCTAAGAGAAAAACTGTTTTTT. Amino acids: CASMLREKLFF. Drawing the rest from reference TRBV28 and TRBJ1-4, the complete variable domain is DVKVTQSSRYLVKRTGEKVFLECVQDMDHENMFWYRQDPGLGLRLIYFSYDVKMKEKGDIPEGYSVSREKKERFSLILESASTNQTSMYLCASMLREKLFFGSGTQLSVL.

This clonotype was counted ten times or more. The rearrangement joins TRBV20-1 to TRBJ2-1; perhaps TRBD2 as D (5 bases). The V gene lost 1 base and the J gene lost 10 bases, with 8 bases spanning the gap. There are 11 residues in the CDR3. Looked up from germline, CDR1 is DFQATT and CDR2 is SNEGSKA (reference sequence). The CDR3 here is CSARVGREQFF. The CDR3 coding sequence is TGCAGTGCTAGAGTGGGGAGAGAGCAGTTCTTC.

This clonotype appeared many times. The gene calls are TRBV18 and TRBJ2-1; 12 positions match TRBD1. Per germline, CDR1 KGHSH and CDR2 LQKENI. The CDR3 is 17 amino acids. V trimming: 4 bases; J trimming: 6 bases; junction bases outside the gene matches: 10. The CDR3 sequence: CASSRPGTGGEVNEQFF. As DNA, the CDR3 is TGTGCCAGCTCACGTCCCGGGACAGGGGGCGAAGTCAATGAGCAGTTCTTC.

This clonotype showed up many times. V and J are TRBV4-3 and TRBJ1-2; a possible D gene is TRBD1 (5 bases). The germline V and J ends were trimmed by 2 bases and 4 bases, with 14 bases remaining between them. Germline lookup yields CDR1 LGHNA and CDR2 YSLEER. The CDR3 runs 15 residues. The CDR3 nucleotides are TGCGCCAGCAGCCAATGGGTCGGTGGGGGCTATGGCTACACCTTC. It translates to CASSQWVGGGYGYTF.

V gene TRBV5-1 combines with J gene TRBJ2-7; 8 nucleotides align to TRBD2. The length of the CDR3 is 14 residues. Germline CDR1 and CDR2: SGHRS and YFSETQ. V was clipped by 2 bases and J by 4 bases; unmatched bases: 5. The DNA of the CDR3 is TGCGCCAGCAGCTTAATAGCGGGGCCGTACGAGCAGTACTTC. Protein sequence: CASSLIAGPYEQYF.